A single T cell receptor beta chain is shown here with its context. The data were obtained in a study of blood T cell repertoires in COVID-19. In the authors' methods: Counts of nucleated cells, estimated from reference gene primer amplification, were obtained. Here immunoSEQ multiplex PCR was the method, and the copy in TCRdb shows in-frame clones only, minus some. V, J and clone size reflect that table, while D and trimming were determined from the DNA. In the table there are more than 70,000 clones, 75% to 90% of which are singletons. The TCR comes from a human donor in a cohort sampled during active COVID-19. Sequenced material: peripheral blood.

The CDR3 here is CASGGGAGQETQYF. The CDR3 DNA follows: TGTGCCAGCGGCGGGGGGGCGGGCCAAGAGACCCAGTACTTC. The J gene is TRBJ2-5, the V gene TRBV6-6; 9 nucleotides match TRBD2. Trimming removed 8 bases from V and 1 base from J; junction bases left unmatched: 5. Germline CDR1 and CDR2: MNHNY and SVGAGI (reference sequence). The CDR3 extends over 14 amino acids.